Below are 25 T cell receptor beta chains sequenced from a single sample in a study of T cell responses to AZD1222 COVID-19 vaccine. Clones were read by immunoSEQ multiplex PCR, and TCRdb kept only the in-frame ones, dropping some. The sample carries around 180,000 clones, 87% recorded once. Sequences were derived from peripheral blood, sampled on day 0 of AZD1222 vaccination. Receptors originate from an adult in good health.

The genes are TRBV10-2 and TRBJ1-1, with D perhaps TRBD1 (5 bases). Germline CDR1 WSHSY, CDR2 SAAADI. V lost 7 bases and J 7 bases, leaving 10 bases between the germline ends. The CDR3 runs to 11 residues. Here the CDR3 reads CASTTGHEAFF. In DNA form, the CDR3 reads TGCGCCAGCACCACAGGCCATGAAGCTTTCTTT.

The table lists this clone with a count of one. V is TRBV27 and J is TRBJ2-7, with 8 bases matching TRBD1. CDR1 and CDR2 (germline): MNHEY, SMNVEV (reference sequence). With 6 bases clipped from V and 0 bases from J, the junction kept 4 bases outside the gene matches. There are 14 residues in the CDR3. CDR3 DNA: TGTGCCAGCAGGGACAGGGTGTACTCCTACGAGCAGTACTTC. This encodes CASRDRVYSYEQYF.

The J gene is TRBJ1-2, the V gene TRBV2; 7 nucleotides match TRBD1. The V gene end was trimmed by 5 bases and the J gene end by 2 bases; junction bases not matched to a gene: 2. Germline V CDR1 and CDR2: SNHLY, FYNNEI. CDR3 length: 13 residues. CDR3 nucleotides: TGTGCCAGCAGTCTGGACAGGAACTATGGCTACACCTTC. This translates into CASSLDRNYGYTF.

This sequence joins TRBV10-3 and TRBJ2-3, with a weak D call TRBD1 (6 bases). The CDR3 runs to 15 residues. Deletions cut 3 bases from V and 2 bases from J, with 12 bases between. Germline CDR1 ENHRY, CDR2 SYGVKD. This chain's CDR3 is CAISEEGVLTDTQYF. The CDR3 DNA sequence: TGTGCCATCAGTGAAGAGGGGGTCCTCACAGATACGCAGTATTTT.

The V and J genes are TRBV7-8 and TRBJ2-3; 10 bases fit TRBD1. From germline, CDR1 is SGHVS and CDR2 FQNEAQ. V was pared by 5 bases and J by 4 bases, with 9 bases of the junction left unmatched. The CDR3 runs to 16 residues. The CDR3 is CASSLRRTGGPDTQYF. In nucleotides, the CDR3 is TGTGCCAGCAGCCTCCGTCGGACAGGGGGTCCAGATACGCAGTATTTT.

The chain couples TRBV28 to TRBJ2-1; 13 nucleotides match TRBD2. V dropped 6 bases and J dropped 9; count of bases not matched to a gene: 2. The CDR3 totals 13 residues. CDR1 is MDHEN, CDR2 SYDVKM, per germline. The CDR3 reads CASSRLAGGEQFF. In DNA, the CDR3 is TGTGCCAGCAGCAGACTAGCGGGAGGTGAGCAGTTCTTC.

V is TRBV11-3 and J is TRBJ2-3; 10 nucleotides align to TRBD2. Germline CDR1 and CDR2: SGHNT and YENEEA. With V trimmed by 6 bases and J by 0 bases, 9 bases remained unmatched. The CDR3 has 17 amino acids. CDR3 in amino acids: CASRTGTSASSTDTQYF. DNA for the CDR3: TGTGCCAGCAGAACCGGGACTAGCGCTTCTAGCACAGATACGCAGTATTTT.

The gene calls are TRBV5-1 and TRBJ2-3; no reliable D call. The germline V and J ends were trimmed by 0 bases and 4 bases, with 9 bases remaining between them. This CDR3 spans 14 amino acids. CDR1 SGHRS and CDR2 YFSETQ come from the germline V gene. CDR3 nucleotides: TGCGCCAGCAGCTTGGTACGGCGAGCAGATACGCAGTATTTT. Protein product: CASSLVRRADTQYF.

The V call is TRBV3-1 (or the pseudogene TRBV3-2), the J call TRBJ2-3; D is unclear. The CDR3 has 12 amino acids. V lost 1 base and J 7 bases, leaving 6 bases between the germline ends. Per the germline V gene, CDR1 is LGHDT and CDR2 is YNNKEL (reference sequence). The CDR3: CASSQVDNTQYF. In nucleotides, the CDR3 is TGTGCCAGCAGCCAAGTTGATAATACGCAGTATTTT.

The chain links TRBV18 to TRBJ2-7; D is uncertain. Looked up from germline, CDR1 is KGHSH and CDR2 is LQKENI. This CDR3 comprises 13 residues. V lost 4 bases and J 3 bases, leaving 10 bases between the germline ends. The CDR3 DNA reads TGTGCCAGCTCACTACTGGGAATCTACGAGCAGTACTTC. Translating gives CASSLLGIYEQYF.

The V gene is TRBV2, the J gene TRBJ1-5, with D perhaps TRBD1 (6 bases). The CDR3 sequence is 15 residues long. The V gene lost 1 base and the J gene lost 7 bases, with 14 bases spanning the gap. The germline V gene encodes CDR1 SNHLY and CDR2 FYNNEI. CDR3 protein: CASSEGRGGWQPQHF. CDR3 nucleotide sequence: TGTGCCAGCAGTGAAGGACGGGGGGGCTGGCAGCCCCAGCATTTT.

The V and J genes are TRBV18 and TRBJ1-2; 9 nucleotides align to TRBD1. The trim removed 2 bases at V and 5 bases at J, leaving 12 bases unmatched. The CDR3 spans 17 residues. Germline assignment: CDR1 KGHSH and CDR2 LQKENI. CDR3 DNA sequence: TGTGCCAGCTCACCAGCCAGTGGGACAGGGTCGAGGTATGGCTACACCTTC. Its protein is CASSPASGTGSRYGYTF.

A single count supports this clone. The CDR3 region is CASSEVRTGELFF. The CDR3 region has the DNA TGTGCCAGCAGCGAGGTCAGGACCGGGGAGCTGTTTTTT. The V gene is TRBV7-9, the J gene TRBJ2-2, with no clear D. The CDR3 has 13 amino acids. The V and J ends lost 5 bases and 5 bases respectively, with 9 bases between them. Germline V gene lookup returns CDR1 SEHNR and CDR2 FQNEAQ (reference sequence). Full variable domain (outside the CDR3, taken from reference TRBV7-9 and TRBJ2-2): DTGVSQNPRHKITKRGQNVTFRCDPISEHNRLYWYRQTLGQGPEFLTYFQNEAQLEKSRLLSDRFSAERPKGSFSTLEIQRTEQGDSAMYLCASSEVRTGELFFGEGSRLTVL.

This sequence joins TRBV7-2 and TRBJ2-3; D gene ambiguous. The germline V and J ends were trimmed by 1 base and 1 base, with 6 bases remaining between them. The CDR3 totals 14 residues. Germline CDR1 reads SGHTA; CDR2 reads FQGNSA. In DNA, the CDR3 is TGTGCCAGCAGCTTAGATGGAGGCACAGATACGCAGTATTTT. It translates to CASSLDGGTDTQYF.

As DNA, the CDR3 is TGTGCCAGCACCCCAATCGGGGTTGGAAACACCATATATTTT. Amino acids: CASTPIGVGNTIYF. This chain uses TRBV25-1 with TRBJ1-3; no clear D gene. Germline V lookup: CDR1 MGHDK, CDR2 SYGVNS. The V gene lost 7 bases and the J gene lost 3 bases, with 13 bases spanning the gap. CDR3 length equals 14 residues.

The CDR3 DNA reads as TGTGCCAGCAGTTCCACCGAGTCGGGAAACTATGGCTACACCTTC. Its translation: CASSSTESGNYGYTF. The V gene is TRBV27, the J gene TRBJ1-2, with D hard to call. CDR1 and CDR2 from the germline V gene are MNHEY and SMNVEV (reference sequence). V gave up 4 bases and J gave up 2 bases, with 14 bases separating them. The length of the CDR3 is 15 residues.

The chain uses TRBV4-2 and TRBJ2-3; no firm D call. With 0 bases removed from V and 12 bases from J, the gap between germline ends came to 13 bases. The CDR3 is 13 amino acids. CDR1 is LGHNA, CDR2 YNFKEQ, per germline. CDR3 coding DNA: TGTGCCAGCAGCCAAGATGGGGAAGGGTCCCAGTATTTT. Protein sequence: CASSQDGEGSQYF.

The CDR3 loop is CATSARDSNPDEQFF. In DNA, the CDR3 is TGTGCCACCAGCGCCAGAGACTCCAACCCCGATGAGCAGTTCTTC. V usage is TRBV24-1 and J usage is TRBJ2-1; D is unresolved. The V gene lost 7 bases and the J gene lost 8 bases, with 20 bases spanning the gap. CDR3 length equals 15 residues. CDR1 is KGHDR, CDR2 SFDVKD, per germline.

The chain links TRBV7-2 to TRBJ1-2; D is ambiguous. The CDR3 sequence is 16 residues long. The germline V and J ends were trimmed by 4 bases and 8 bases, with 23 bases remaining between them. The germline gives CDR1 SGHTA, CDR2 FQGNSA. CDR3 coding DNA: TGTGCCAGCAGCTACACGGGCCCTAGTTCGGGGAGCGGCTACACCTTC. It is translated as CASSYTGPSSGSGYTF.

The gene calls are TRBV9 and TRBJ2-7; TRBD2 matches at 10 bases. Per the germline V gene, CDR1 is SGDLS and CDR2 is YYNGEE. With V trimmed by 4 bases and J by 3 bases, 10 bases remained unmatched. The CDR3 is 16 residues long. The CDR3 spells CASSPLGLADDYEQYF. DNA for the CDR3: TGTGCCAGCAGCCCCCTCGGACTAGCGGATGACTACGAGCAGTACTTC.

The chain recombines TRBV9 with TRBJ1-3, with D unclear. Germline lookup yields CDR1 SGDLS and CDR2 YYNGEE. V was clipped by 0 bases and J by 1 base, with 5 bases between them. This CDR3 has 14 amino acids. CDR3 sequence: CASSVVGSGNTIYF. The CDR3 DNA is TGTGCCAGCAGCGTAGTGGGTTCTGGAAACACCATATATTTT.

The chain is built from TRBV6-6 and TRBJ2-2; 7 nucleotides align to TRBD2. The V segment lost 2 bases and the J segment 5 bases; nucleotides outside the gene matches: 5. The CDR3 spans 15 residues. Germline V CDR1 and CDR2: MNHNY, SVGAGI (reference sequence). CDR3 DNA: TGTGCCAGCAGTTACGGGCAGGGAGGGACCGGGGAGCTGTTTTTT. Its protein product is CASSYGQGGTGELFF.

The V and J genes are TRBV10-3 and TRBJ1-1; 8 nucleotides agree with TRBD1. The CDR3 length is 16 residues. The germline CDR1 and CDR2 sequences are ENHRY and SYGVKD. Trimming removed 0 bases from V and 1 base from J; junction bases left unmatched: 4. CDR3 sequence reads: CAISESMGTGNTEAFF. The CDR3 nucleotides are TGTGCCATCAGTGAGTCGATGGGGACAGGGAACACTGAAGCTTTCTTT.

The CDR3 DNA reads TGCGCCAGCAGTGAACCGGGACTAGCGCTCTACGAGCAGTACTTC. This translates into CASSEPGLALYEQYF. V and J are TRBV10-2 and TRBJ2-7, with TRBD2 matching over 10 bases. Looked up from germline, CDR1 is WSHSY and CDR2 is SAAADI. There are 15 residues in the CDR3. V lost 3 bases to trimming and J lost 3 bases; unmatched junction nucleotides: 5.

Only one count was recorded for this clone. The chain joins TRBV6-6 to TRBJ1-1; tentatively, D is TRBD1 (6 bases). The CDR3 loop spans 17 amino acids. From germline, CDR1 is MNHNY and CDR2 SVGAGI (reference sequence). V was trimmed by 5 bases and J by 0 bases, leaving 19 bases between them. CDR3 coding DNA: TGTGCCAGCAGTCCGAACCGGGACACACTCATGAACACTGAAGCTTTCTTT. Translation: CASSPNRDTLMNTEAFF.